One and the same sample provided the 20 T cell receptor beta chains below, sequenced in a study of cytomegalovirus exposure and HLA in healthy donors. In the PCR, 60 Vbeta and 13 Jbeta primers were used. Assay used: immunoSEQ multiplex PCR; TCRdb lists only in-frame clones, some missing. The sample has 110,000 to 150,000 clones, 73% seen once; the top ten hold roughly an eighth. The sequenced material came from PBMCs. Every receptor here comes from a human donor in good health.

V is TRBV27 and J is TRBJ2-1; 8 bases agree with TRBD2. CDR3 length equals 16 residues. Per germline, CDR1 MNHEY and CDR2 SMNVEV (reference sequence). J gave up 0 bases and V 5 bases, and 6 bases lay outside the gene matches. CDR3 nucleotides: TGTGCCAGCAGTAGCTGGACTAGCCGCTCCTACAATGAGCAGTTCTTC. Amino acids: CASSSWTSRSYNEQFF.

This clone was detected only a few times. The rearrangement links TRBV6-1 to TRBJ2-3; 7 nucleotides match TRBD2. The CDR3 is made up of 15 amino acids. With 3 bases clipped from V and 6 bases from J, the junction kept 9 bases outside the gene matches. Germline CDR1 reads MNHNS; CDR2 reads SASEGT. CDR3 residues: CASSETASGADTQYF. The CDR3 coding sequence is TGTGCCAGCAGTGAGACGGCCAGCGGGGCTGATACGCAGTATTTT.

The V call is TRBV5-4, the J call TRBJ2-3; 8 positions agree with TRBD2. Trimming took 4 bases from V and 1 from J; bases not matched to a gene: 5. This CDR3 spans 15 amino acids. CDR1 is SGHNT, CDR2 YYREEE, per germline (reference sequence). The CDR3 DNA reads TGTGCCAGCAGCGATCCGACTAGCGGCACAGATACGCAGTATTTT. Translation: CASSDPTSGTDTQYF.

This chain connects TRBV7-4 to TRBJ1-4; 7 bases are a match to TRBD1. The CDR3 runs 17 residues. Looked up from germline, CDR1 is SGHVT and CDR2 is SQSDAQ. Trimming cost V 5 bases and J 0 bases; bases outside gene matches: 9. The CDR3 region is CASSRTGPYATNEKLFF. CDR3 nucleotides: TGTGCCAGCAGCCGGACAGGCCCTTATGCAACTAATGAAAAACTGTTTTTT.

The rearrangement joins TRBV29-1 to TRBJ2-7, with D maybe TRBD1 (6 bases). This CDR3 comprises 13 residues. With 0 bases removed from V and 3 bases from J, the gap between germline ends came to 9 bases. The V gene's germline CDR1 is SQVTM and CDR2 ANQGSEA. CDR3 nucleotide sequence: TGCAGCGTTGAAGATCAGGACAGCTACGAGCAGTACTTC. This translates into CSVEDQDSYEQYF.

This clone was counted only a few times. This chain uses TRBV27 with TRBJ2-7, with 9 nucleotides matching TRBD1. CDR1 MNHEY and CDR2 SMNVEV come from the germline V gene (reference sequence). V dropped 1 base and J dropped 1; count of bases not matched to a gene: 2. This CDR3 contains 15 residues. The CDR3 DNA reads as TGTGCCAGCAGTTTATTCGGGACAGGGTCCTACGAGCAGTACTTC. Translated: CASSLFGTGSYEQYF.

This clone showed up just a few times. The CDR3, as DNA: TGTGCCAGTACGGGATATAAGTATGGCTACACCTTC. Translation: CASTGYKYGYTF. The J gene is TRBJ1-2, the V gene TRBV6-5; D is undetermined. V lost 9 bases, J lost 5 bases, and 13 bases lay in between. Germline lookup yields CDR1 MNHEY and CDR2 SVGAGI. This CDR3 contains 12 residues.

The V and J genes are TRBV6-1 and TRBJ1-2; possible D gene TRBD1, 6 bases. Trimming pared 4 bases from V and 3 bases from J, leaving 15 bases between. The CDR3 length is 15 residues. Germline V gives CDR1 MNHNS, CDR2 SASEGT. The DNA of the CDR3 is TGTGCCAGCAGTGTCAGGGGCCACTTGGACTATGGCTACACCTTC. Encoded protein: CASSVRGHLDYGYTF.

V and J are TRBV30 and TRBJ1-2; TRBD1 aligns across 7 bases. Trimming took 2 bases from V and 4 from J; bases not matched to a gene: 7. The CDR3 extends over 14 amino acids. The germline V gene has CDR1 GTSNPN and CDR2 SVGIG (reference sequence). The CDR3 nucleotides read TGTGCCTGGAGTAGGGGCAGGGGGACCTATGGCTACACCTTC. This encodes CAWSRGRGTYGYTF.

The sample holds a few counts of this clone. This chain links TRBV7-8 with TRBJ2-1; D is undetermined. The CDR3 has 12 residues. Germline V lookup: CDR1 SGHVS, CDR2 FQNEAQ. V dropped 1 base and J dropped 9 bases, with 7 bases sitting between them. The DNA of the CDR3 is TGTGCCAGCAGCTTAGTCGTCTCTGAGCAGTTCTTC. Translation: CASSLVVSEQFF.

V usage is TRBV9 and J usage is TRBJ2-7; D perhaps matches TRBD2 (5 bases). Trimming left V 4 bases short and J 0 bases short, with 11 bases between. Germline assignment: CDR1 SGDLS and CDR2 YYNGEE. CDR3 length: 14 amino acids. The CDR3 bases are TGTGCCAGCAGCCCCCTCCTAGCCTCCTACGAGCAGTACTTC. Protein sequence: CASSPLLASYEQYF.

The chain uses TRBV4-1 and TRBJ2-2; 8 positions agree with TRBD2. The CDR3 consists of 16 residues. CDR1 and CDR2 from the germline V gene are MGHRA and YSYEKL. V dropped 5 bases and J dropped 6; count of bases not matched to a gene: 11. The CDR3 protein is CASSGSTRAGAGELFF. The CDR3 bases are TGCGCCAGCAGCGGCAGTACTAGAGCGGGGGCCGGGGAGCTGTTTTTT.

This chain uses TRBV7-9 with TRBJ2-3, with 14 bases fitting TRBD2. This CDR3 region has 16 residues. The germline CDR1 and CDR2 sequences are SEHNR and FQNEAQ (reference sequence). The J segment lost 8 bases and the V segment lost 0 bases, leaving 4 bases of the junction unmatched. The CDR3 DNA follows: TGTGCCAGCAGCTTAGCTTCCGGACTAGCGGGAGGTACGCAGTATTTT. Protein sequence: CASSLASGLAGGTQYF.

The chain has TRBV10-1 and TRBJ2-2, with TRBD2 as a possible D gene (5 bases). CDR1 and CDR2 from the germline V gene are WNHNN and SYGVQD (reference sequence). Trimming removed 8 bases from V and 4 bases from J, with 11 bases in between. CDR3 length: 13 residues. The CDR3 loop is CASSGDSTGELFF. The CDR3 nucleotides read TGCGCCAGCTCCGGGGATAGCACCGGGGAGCTGTTTTTT.

V and J are TRBV10-3 and TRBJ1-1; D unclear. The V gene lost 2 bases and the J gene lost 7 bases, with 11 bases spanning the gap. The CDR3 contains 13 residues. The germline CDR1 and CDR2 sequences are ENHRY and SYGVKD. The DNA of the CDR3 is TGTGCCATCAGTGAGGGGTACAGCCGTGAAGCTTTCTTT. Translated, it gives CAISEGYSREAFF.

The chain carries TRBV5-1 and TRBJ1-1, with a weak D call TRBD1 (5 bases). V gave up 3 bases and J gave up 4 bases, with 10 bases separating them. The V gene's germline CDR1 is SGHRS and CDR2 YFSETQ. This CDR3 region has 13 residues. The CDR3 spells CASSYGGGTEAFF. DNA for the CDR3: TGCGCCAGCAGCTACGGGGGTGGCACTGAAGCTTTCTTT.

This clone has just a few counts. The chain is built from TRBV6-1 and TRBJ1-5; D ambiguous. The CDR3 has 12 residues. The germline V gene encodes CDR1 MNHNS and CDR2 SASEGT. V lost 3 bases to trimming and J lost 12 bases, with 12 bases between them. CDR3 nucleotides: TGTGCCAGCAGTGATTCTGGCTTACACCAGCATTTT. It is translated as CASSDSGLHQHF.

On this clone itself: The CDR3 does not close with the conserved phenylalanine or tryptophan, likely indicating a read error. The genes are TRBV6-4 and TRBJ2-7; D gene unclear. Trimming cost V 0 bases and J 3 bases, with 18 bases left between them. Germline V gene lookup returns CDR1 MRHNA and CDR2 SNTAGT. The CDR3 runs 17 residues. This chain's CDR3 is CASSDSISLLGNYEQYL. CDR3 nucleotides: TGTGCCAGCAGTGACTCGATCAGTCTCTTGGGTAACTACGAGCAGTACCTC.

This chain connects TRBV9 to TRBJ2-2, with 11 bases lining up with TRBD1. Germline assignment: CDR1 SGDLS and CDR2 YYNGEE. This CDR3 has 16 amino acids. V shed 3 bases, J shed 13 bases, and the junction held 14 bases outside the gene matches. Here the CDR3 reads CASSGRAGQGVCGLFF. The CDR3 DNA follows: TGTGCCAGCAGCGGTCGGGCGGGACAGGGGGTATGCGGGCTGTTTTTT. Based on the CDR3 plus reference TRBV9 and TRBJ2-2, the full variable domain is DSGVTQTPKHLITATGQRVTLRCSPRSGDLSVYWYQQSLDQGLQFLIQYYNGEERAKGNILERFSAQQFPDLHSELNLSSLELGDSALYFCASSGRAGQGVCGLFFGEGSRLTVL.

This chain joins TRBV15 and TRBJ1-2, with D perhaps matching TRBD1 (5 bases). Trimming took off 5 bases at V and 8 bases at J, with 18 bases between the two ends. Germline CDR1 is LNHNV and CDR2 is YYDKDF (reference sequence). The CDR3 loop spans 14 amino acids. CDR3: CATSRGRVGVGYTF. The CDR3, as DNA: TGTGCCACCAGCCGCGGAAGGGTAGGGGTAGGCTACACCTTC.